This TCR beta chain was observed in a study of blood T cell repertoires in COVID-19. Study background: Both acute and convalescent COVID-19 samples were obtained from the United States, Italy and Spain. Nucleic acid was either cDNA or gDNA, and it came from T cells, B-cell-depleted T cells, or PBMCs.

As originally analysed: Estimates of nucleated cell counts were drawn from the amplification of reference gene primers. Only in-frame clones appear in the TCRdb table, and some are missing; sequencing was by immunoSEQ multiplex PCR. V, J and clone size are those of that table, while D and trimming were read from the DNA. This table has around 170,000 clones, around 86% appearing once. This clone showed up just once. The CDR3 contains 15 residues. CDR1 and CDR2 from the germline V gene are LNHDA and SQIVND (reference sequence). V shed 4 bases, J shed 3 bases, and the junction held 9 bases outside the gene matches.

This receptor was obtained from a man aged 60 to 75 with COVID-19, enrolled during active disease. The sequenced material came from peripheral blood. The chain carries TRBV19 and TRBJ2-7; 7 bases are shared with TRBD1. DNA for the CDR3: TGTGCCAGTAGTAATTTCCAGGGGGTTAACTACGAGCAGTACTTC. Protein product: CASSNFQGVNYEQYF. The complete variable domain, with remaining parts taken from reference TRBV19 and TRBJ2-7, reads DGGITQSPKYLFRKEGQNVTLSCEQNLNHDAMYWYRQDPGQGLRLIYYSQIVNDFQKGDIAEGYSVSREKKESFPLTVTSAQKNPTAFYLCASSNFQGVNYEQYFGPGTRLTVT.